This is a list of T cell receptor beta chains from one sample in a study of blood T cell repertoires in COVID-19. The method was immunoSEQ multiplex PCR; TCRdb's version includes in-frame clones alone and lacks a portion of them. In the table there are around 300,000 clones, around 87% of which are singletons. Sequenced: peripheral blood. The receptors were gathered from a man between 18 and 35 years old with active or convalescent COVID-19. Both conserved end residues are part of each CDR3. Fields, in order: J gene, V gene, clone size, D gene, CDR3 DNA, CDR3 protein. A D gene is named only where the DNA matches it firmly. Clone size, where shown, is once, few, many, or a class for clones that have expanded.

j_gene: TRBJ2-7; v_gene: TRBV7-2; abundance: .; d_gene: .; CDR3nt: TGTGCCAGCAGCGTTTATTACGAGCAGTACTTC; CDR3aa: CASSVYYEQYF
j_gene: TRBJ2-5; v_gene: TRBV10-3; abundance: .; d_gene: .; CDR3nt: TGTGCCATCAGTGTTACAGAAGGTCTACCGGAGACCCAGTACTTC; CDR3aa: CAISVTEGLPETQYF
j_gene: TRBJ1-1; v_gene: TRBV27; abundance: .; d_gene: .; CDR3nt: TGTGCCAGCAGTTTGGGAGGCTTTAACACTGAAGCTTTCTTT; CDR3aa: CASSLGGFNTEAFF
j_gene: TRBJ2-2; v_gene: TRBV10-2; abundance: once; d_gene: .; CDR3nt: TGCGCCAGCAGTGGATGGTGGCTCCACACCGGGGAGCTGTTTTTT; CDR3aa: CASSGWWLHTGELFF
j_gene: TRBJ1-5; v_gene: TRBV7-2; abundance: .; d_gene: .; CDR3nt: TGTGCCAGCAGCTTGGTCGGCCAGGTCCTTCAGCCCCAGCATTTT; CDR3aa: CASSLVGQVLQPQHF
j_gene: TRBJ1-1; v_gene: TRBV9; abundance: .; d_gene: TRBD1; CDR3nt: TGTGCCAGCAGCCCTTGGGACAGCTCCTATAACACTGAAGCTTTCTTT; CDR3aa: CASSPWDSSYNTEAFF
j_gene: TRBJ2-7; v_gene: TRBV9; abundance: once; d_gene: .; CDR3nt: TGTGCCAGCAGCGTAGGTGACAGATCATACGAGCAGTACTTC; CDR3aa: CASSVGDRSYEQYF
j_gene: TRBJ1-6; v_gene: TRBV5-1; abundance: .; d_gene: .; CDR3nt: TGCGCCAGCAGCCAACAGGGCGCCAATTCACCCCTCCACTTT; CDR3aa: CASSQQGANSPLHF
j_gene: TRBJ2-7; v_gene: TRBV6-6; abundance: .; d_gene: .; CDR3nt: TGTGCCAGCAGTTACTCGTATACAGACTACGAGCAGTACTTC; CDR3aa: CASSYSYTDYEQYF
j_gene: TRBJ1-1; v_gene: TRBV6-2/TRBV6-3; abundance: .; d_gene: TRBD1; CDR3nt: TGTGCCAGCAGTGACAACAGGGGGTCTGTCACTGAAGCTTTCTTT; CDR3aa: CASSDNRGSVTEAFF
j_gene: TRBJ2-7; v_gene: TRBV28; abundance: .; d_gene: .; CDR3nt: TGTGCCAGCAGTCCCAGGAAGTTTTTAGAGTACGAGCAGTACTTC; CDR3aa: CASSPRKFLEYEQYF
j_gene: TRBJ2-7; v_gene: TRBV3-1/TRBV3-2; abundance: .; d_gene: .; CDR3nt: TGTGCCAGCAGCCAAATTTGGGACTCAAAAAACCCGTACGAGCAGTACTTC; CDR3aa: CASSQIWDSKNPYEQYF
j_gene: TRBJ2-1; v_gene: TRBV10-3; abundance: .; d_gene: TRBD2; CDR3nt: TGTGCCATCAGTCGGGCGGGAGGCTCCTACAATGAGCAGTTCTTC; CDR3aa: CAISRAGGSYNEQFF
j_gene: TRBJ1-5; v_gene: TRBV6-5; abundance: once; d_gene: TRBD1; CDR3nt: TGTGCCAGCATGGGACAGGGGGGCGAGCCGCAGCATTTT; CDR3aa: CASMGQGGEPQHF
j_gene: TRBJ1-1; v_gene: TRBV5-6; abundance: few; d_gene: TRBD1; CDR3nt: TGTGCCAGCAGCCCCGCGGGACAGGGGTGGACTGAAGCTTTCTTT; CDR3aa: CASSPAGQGWTEAFF
j_gene: TRBJ2-6; v_gene: TRBV19; abundance: .; d_gene: .; CDR3nt: TGTGCCAGTAGGAGTATTCTACCCAGGGGCGCTGGGGCCAACGTCCTGACTTTC; CDR3aa: CASRSILPRGAGANVLTF
j_gene: TRBJ2-7; v_gene: TRBV29-1; abundance: .; d_gene: .; CDR3nt: TGCAGCGCCCGGGACAACTCCTACGAGCAGTACTTC; CDR3aa: CSARDNSYEQYF
j_gene: TRBJ1-5; v_gene: TRBV18; abundance: .; d_gene: TRBD1; CDR3nt: TGTGCCAGCTCCCAGGGACAGGGGGGAAACCAGCCCCAGCATTTT; CDR3aa: CASSQGQGGNQPQHF
j_gene: TRBJ1-4; v_gene: TRBV5-1; abundance: once; d_gene: .; CDR3nt: TGCGCCAGCAGCTTGTCTCCAGATTATAATGAAAAACTGTTTTTT; CDR3aa: CASSLSPDYNEKLFF
j_gene: TRBJ2-5; v_gene: TRBV19; abundance: .; d_gene: .; CDR3nt: TGTGCCAGTAGTATCTATGGGGGCCCTCAAGAGACCCAGTACTTC; CDR3aa: CASSIYGGPQETQYF
j_gene: TRBJ2-3; v_gene: TRBV7-2; abundance: .; d_gene: TRBD2; CDR3nt: TGTGCCAGCACGAGCGGGACTAGCACAGATACGCAGTATTTT; CDR3aa: CASTSGTSTDTQYF
j_gene: TRBJ2-4; v_gene: TRBV15; abundance: .; d_gene: TRBD2; CDR3nt: TGTGCCACCAGCTATGCGGGGGGTGACATTCAGTACTTC; CDR3aa: CATSYAGGDIQYF
j_gene: TRBJ1-1; v_gene: TRBV11-1; abundance: few; d_gene: .; CDR3nt: TGTGCCAGCAGCTTACGACAGACCAACACTGAAGCTTTCTTT; CDR3aa: CASSLRQTNTEAFF
j_gene: TRBJ2-5; v_gene: TRBV6-5; abundance: .; d_gene: TRBD1; CDR3nt: TGTGCCAGCAGGCGGACAGGGGGGGTCCAAGAGACCCAGTACTTC; CDR3aa: CASRRTGGVQETQYF
j_gene: TRBJ1-2; v_gene: TRBV7-9; abundance: .; d_gene: .; CDR3nt: TGTGCCAGCAGCAACAAGGACTTCTCTGGCTACACCTTC; CDR3aa: CASSNKDFSGYTF
j_gene: TRBJ1-2; v_gene: TRBV5-1; abundance: .; d_gene: .; CDR3nt: TGCGCCAGCGGACTCGGTCAGGGGATGCGGGGCTACACCTTC; CDR3aa: CASGLGQGMRGYTF
j_gene: TRBJ1-5; v_gene: TRBV4-1; abundance: few; d_gene: .; CDR3nt: TGCGCCAGCAGCCTAATGGGACACCTGGGAGGCAATCAGCCCCAGCATTTT; CDR3aa: CASSLMGHLGGNQPQHF
j_gene: TRBJ2-7; v_gene: TRBV4-1; abundance: .; d_gene: TRBD1; CDR3nt: TGCGCCAGCAGCCAAGAGTGGGGACAGTTCCACGAGCAGTACTTC; CDR3aa: CASSQEWGQFHEQYF
j_gene: TRBJ2-7; v_gene: TRBV28; abundance: .; d_gene: .; CDR3nt: TGTGCCAGTCGCTCATCTAGCGCCCCCTACGAGCAGTACTTC; CDR3aa: CASRSSSAPYEQYF
j_gene: TRBJ2-1; v_gene: TRBV18; abundance: .; d_gene: TRBD2; CDR3nt: TGTGCCAGCTCACTAGGACTAGCCTACAATGAGCAGTTCTTC; CDR3aa: CASSLGLAYNEQFF
j_gene: TRBJ1-2; v_gene: TRBV6-5; abundance: .; d_gene: .; CDR3nt: TGTGCCAGCAGTTACAATCAGGGTAACTATGGCTACACCTTC; CDR3aa: CASSYNQGNYGYTF
j_gene: TRBJ1-1; v_gene: TRBV7-9; abundance: .; d_gene: .; CDR3nt: TGTGCCAGCAGCCCTTGGACAGAGAACACTGAAGCTTTCTTT; CDR3aa: CASSPWTENTEAFF
j_gene: TRBJ2-7; v_gene: TRBV28; abundance: .; d_gene: TRBD1; CDR3nt: TGTGCCAGCAGGTCCCCACAGGGGGCAAAAAACGAGCAGTACTTC; CDR3aa: CASRSPQGAKNEQYF
j_gene: TRBJ2-4; v_gene: TRBV2; abundance: once; d_gene: .; CDR3nt: TGTGCCAGCAGTGAAGCTAGCGTTCGTAATTTTAACATTCAGTACTTC; CDR3aa: CASSEASVRNFNIQYF
j_gene: TRBJ2-1; v_gene: TRBV27; abundance: .; d_gene: TRBD1; CDR3nt: TGTGCCAGCAGTTGGGGACAGGGGGTCGCCAATGAGCAGTTCTTC; CDR3aa: CASSWGQGVANEQFF
j_gene: TRBJ2-2; v_gene: TRBV3-1/TRBV3-2; abundance: .; d_gene: .; CDR3nt: TGTGCCAGCAGCCAAGGCGGGGTTACCGGGGAGCTGTTTTTT; CDR3aa: CASSQGGVTGELFF
j_gene: TRBJ1-3; v_gene: TRBV7-2; abundance: .; d_gene: TRBD1; CDR3nt: TGTGCCAGCAGCTTAGCGCAGGGGGCAGGAAACACCATATATTTT; CDR3aa: CASSLAQGAGNTIYF
j_gene: TRBJ2-1; v_gene: TRBV6-5; abundance: .; d_gene: TRBD2; CDR3nt: TGTGCCAGCGGATACGGGACTAGCGGAACCAATGAGCAGTTCTTC; CDR3aa: CASGYGTSGTNEQFF
j_gene: TRBJ2-1; v_gene: TRBV6-2/TRBV6-3; abundance: .; d_gene: TRBD1; CDR3nt: TGTGCCAGCAGTTACGAGGGACAGTACAATGAGCAGTTCTTC; CDR3aa: CASSYEGQYNEQFF
j_gene: TRBJ1-5; v_gene: TRBV28; abundance: once; d_gene: .; CDR3nt: TGTGCCAGCACTTCTCAGGGAAATCAGCCCCAGCATTTT; CDR3aa: CASTSQGNQPQHF
j_gene: TRBJ1-5; v_gene: TRBV19; abundance: .; d_gene: .; CDR3nt: TGTGCCAGTAGTGCAGGACAGTTTGGGAATCAGCCCCAGCATTTT; CDR3aa: CASSAGQFGNQPQHF
j_gene: TRBJ1-6; v_gene: TRBV3-1/TRBV3-2; abundance: .; d_gene: .; CDR3nt: TGTGCCACCCGGGACAAATATAATTCACCCCTCCACTTT; CDR3aa: CATRDKYNSPLHF
j_gene: TRBJ2-7; v_gene: TRBV30; abundance: few; d_gene: .; CDR3nt: TGTGCCTGGAGTACCCGGGACACCCACTACGAGCAGTACTTC; CDR3aa: CAWSTRDTHYEQYF
j_gene: TRBJ2-1; v_gene: TRBV7-2; abundance: .; d_gene: TRBD2; CDR3nt: TGTGCCAGCAGCTTAGGTGGGACTAGCTACAATGAGCAGTTCTTC; CDR3aa: CASSLGGTSYNEQFF
j_gene: TRBJ2-3; v_gene: TRBV28; abundance: .; d_gene: .; CDR3nt: TGTGCCAGCAGCCCCGCAAGGCGGGATACGCAGTATTTT; CDR3aa: CASSPARRDTQYF
j_gene: TRBJ2-2; v_gene: TRBV27; abundance: .; d_gene: TRBD2; CDR3nt: TGTGCCAGCAGTTGGGGGGGGGCGAACACCGGGGAGCTGTTTTTT; CDR3aa: CASSWGGANTGELFF
j_gene: TRBJ1-5; v_gene: TRBV7-6; abundance: once; d_gene: .; CDR3nt: TGTGCCAGCAGCTTAGTTTCTGGGGGGAGCAATCAGCCCCAGCATTTT; CDR3aa: CASSLVSGGSNQPQHF
j_gene: TRBJ2-7; v_gene: TRBV5-1; abundance: .; d_gene: TRBD1; CDR3nt: TGCGCCAGCAGCGGACAGGGATTGAGGAACGAGCAGTACTTC; CDR3aa: CASSGQGLRNEQYF
j_gene: TRBJ2-7; v_gene: TRBV4-1; abundance: .; d_gene: .; CDR3nt: TGCGCCAGCAGCCAATCTCCTCTCACTGGCGAGCAGTACTTC; CDR3aa: CASSQSPLTGEQYF
j_gene: TRBJ1-1; v_gene: TRBV10-3; abundance: .; d_gene: .; CDR3nt: TGTACCATCAGTGGGACACAGGGACTGAACACTGAAGCTTTCTTT; CDR3aa: CTISGTQGLNTEAFF
j_gene: TRBJ1-1; v_gene: TRBV18; abundance: .; d_gene: .; CDR3nt: TGTGCCAGCTCACCATGGGCAGGGGAAGGAGGCACTGAAGCTTTCTTT; CDR3aa: CASSPWAGEGGTEAFF
j_gene: TRBJ2-2; v_gene: TRBV27; abundance: .; d_gene: .; CDR3nt: TGTGCCAGCAGTTCCTACCGCGCTACTAGTTCCGGGGAGCTGTTTTTT; CDR3aa: CASSSYRATSSGELFF
j_gene: TRBJ2-2; v_gene: TRBV19; abundance: .; d_gene: .; CDR3nt: TGTGCCAGTAGTATATTCCGGAACACCGGGGAGCTGTTTTTT; CDR3aa: CASSIFRNTGELFF